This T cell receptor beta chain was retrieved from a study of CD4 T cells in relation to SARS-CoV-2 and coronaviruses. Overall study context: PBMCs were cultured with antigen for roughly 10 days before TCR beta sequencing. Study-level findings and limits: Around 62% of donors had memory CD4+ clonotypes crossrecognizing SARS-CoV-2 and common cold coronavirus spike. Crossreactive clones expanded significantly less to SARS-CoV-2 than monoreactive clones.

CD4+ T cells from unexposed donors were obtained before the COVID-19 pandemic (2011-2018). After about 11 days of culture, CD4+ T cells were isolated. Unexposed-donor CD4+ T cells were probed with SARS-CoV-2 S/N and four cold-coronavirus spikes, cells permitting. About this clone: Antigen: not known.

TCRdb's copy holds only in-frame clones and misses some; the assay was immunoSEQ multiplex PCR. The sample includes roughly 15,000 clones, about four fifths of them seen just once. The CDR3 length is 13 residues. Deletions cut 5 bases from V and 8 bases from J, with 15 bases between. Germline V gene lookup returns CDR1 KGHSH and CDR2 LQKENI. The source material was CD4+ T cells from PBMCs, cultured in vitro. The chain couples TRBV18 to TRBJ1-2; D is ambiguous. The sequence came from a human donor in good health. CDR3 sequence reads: CASSSGRVRGYTF. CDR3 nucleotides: TGTGCCAGCTCATCAGGACGGGTCCGCGGCTACACCTTC.